This T cell receptor beta chain comes out of a study of relationships among human T cell subsets. TCR alpha and beta CDR3s were amplified from mRNA by semiquantitative ARM-PCR. Exponential amplification used communal superprimers after tagged nested gene-specific primers in ARM-PCR. TCRdb re-analysed the multiplex PCR reads in MiXCR, keeping a single row per CDR3 protein. The sample has 2,500 to 3,000 distinct CDR3 sequences, about 80% seen once. Comment on this clonotype: Its antigen remains unknown.

The germline V and J ends were trimmed by 5 bases and 6 bases, with 10 bases remaining between them. Germline assignment: CDR1 MDHEN and CDR2 SYDVKM. This CDR3 is built from 12 residues. Findings and caveats of the study: No significant subset differences appeared in V, D, J use, CDR3 length or N-additions. Th1, Th2 and regulatory T cells shared many CDR3 sequences.

The sequenced sample consisted of total T cells sorted from blood. This sequence originates from a man in his forties in good health. The rearrangement links TRBV28 to TRBJ1-1; D perhaps matches TRBD1 (5 bases). Here the CDR3 reads CASSLPQAEAFF. The CDR3 DNA reads TGTGCCAGCAGTCTACCACAGGCTGAAGCTTTCTTT.